The clone carrying this TCR beta chain turned up a few times. Its specificity is not known. This sample was included in a study of identical twins. Template switching, a step in the protocol, added a universal primer site, and cDNA carried unique molecular identifiers. TCRdb ran MiXCR on the 5' RACE reads and lists one entry per CDR3 protein. The repertoire includes 400,000 to 500,000 distinct CDR3 sequences, 14% of them detected once, and around 0.98% sits in the top ten. CDR1 and CDR2 from the germline V gene are SGHRS and YFSETQ. V lost 4 bases to trimming and J lost 6 bases, with 16 bases between them. This CDR3 contains 15 residues. Every one of the donors was a healthy Caucasian. General study points: Cord blood's abundant beta clonotypes had fewer insertions, unlike memory repertoires.

The same data also contributed to another study, on yellow fever vaccine responses in identical twins.

This TCR was recovered from a woman under 30 in good health. Sample: CD4+ T cells sorted from blood. The gene calls are TRBV5-1 and TRBJ2-2; D might be TRBD1 (7 bases). The CDR3 here is CASSPRAGGPGELFF. The CDR3 nucleotides are TGCGCCAGCAGCCCGCGGGCAGGGGGGCCCGGGGAGCTGTTTTTT.